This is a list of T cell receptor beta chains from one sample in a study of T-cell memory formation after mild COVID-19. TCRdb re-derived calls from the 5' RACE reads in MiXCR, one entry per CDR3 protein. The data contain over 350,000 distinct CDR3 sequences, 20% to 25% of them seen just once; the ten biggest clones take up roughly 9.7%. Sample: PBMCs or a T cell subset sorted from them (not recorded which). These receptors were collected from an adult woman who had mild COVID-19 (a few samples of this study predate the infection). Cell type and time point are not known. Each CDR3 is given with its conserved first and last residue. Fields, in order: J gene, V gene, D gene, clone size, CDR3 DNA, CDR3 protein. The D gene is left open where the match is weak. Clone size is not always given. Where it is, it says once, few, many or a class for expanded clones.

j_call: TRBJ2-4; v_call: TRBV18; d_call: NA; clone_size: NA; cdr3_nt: TGTGCCAGCTCGACGAACAGAGACATTCAGTACTTC; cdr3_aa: CASSTNRDIQYF
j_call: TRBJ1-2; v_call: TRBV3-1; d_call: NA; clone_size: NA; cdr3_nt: TGTGCCAGCAGCCCCATTGTCCAGGACAATAGATTCTATGGCTACACCTTC; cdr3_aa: CASSPIVQDNRFYGYTF
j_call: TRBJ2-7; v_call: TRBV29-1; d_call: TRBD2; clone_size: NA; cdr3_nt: TGCAGCGTTACAGGGACTAGCATCTACGAGCAGTACTTC; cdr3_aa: CSVTGTSIYEQYF
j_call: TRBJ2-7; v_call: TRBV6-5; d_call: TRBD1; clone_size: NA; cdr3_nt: TGTGCCAGCAGTTCCAGGACAGGGCTTACTTACGAGCAGTACTTC; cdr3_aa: CASSSRTGLTYEQYF
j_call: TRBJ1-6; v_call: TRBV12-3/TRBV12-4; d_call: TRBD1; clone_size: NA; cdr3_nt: TGTGCCAGCAAACCTCAGAGACAGGGAAGGGATAATTCACCCCTCCACTTT; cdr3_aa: CASKPQRQGRDNSPLHF
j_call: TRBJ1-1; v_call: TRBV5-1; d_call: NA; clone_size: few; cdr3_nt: TGCGCCAGCAGCTTTGGGGTAGCGAGCACTGAAGCTTTCTTT; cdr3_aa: CASSFGVASTEAFF
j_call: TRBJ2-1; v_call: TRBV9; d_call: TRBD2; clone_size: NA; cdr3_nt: TGTGCCAGTTCCTCCGGGACTAGAGTCTATGAGCAGTTCTTC; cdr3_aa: CASSSGTRVYEQFF
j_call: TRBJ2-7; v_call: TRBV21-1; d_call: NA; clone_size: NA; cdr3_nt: TGTGCCAGCAGGAACCGAACCCCAGGGGAGCAGTACTTC; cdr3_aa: CASRNRTPGEQYF
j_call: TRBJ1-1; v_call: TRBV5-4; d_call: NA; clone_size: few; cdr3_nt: TGTGCCAGCAGCTCCGTGATGGGGGGGGACACTGAAGCTTTCTTT; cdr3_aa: CASSSVMGGDTEAFF
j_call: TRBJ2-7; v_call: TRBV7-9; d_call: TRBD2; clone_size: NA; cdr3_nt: TGTGCCAGCAGCTTATCGGGACCGGGACTAGAATACGAGCAGTACTTC; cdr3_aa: CASSLSGPGLEYEQYF
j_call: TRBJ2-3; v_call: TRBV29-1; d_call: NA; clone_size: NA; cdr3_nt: TGCAGCGTCCGCCGAAGCGGCACAGATACGCAGTATTTT; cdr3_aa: CSVRRSGTDTQYF
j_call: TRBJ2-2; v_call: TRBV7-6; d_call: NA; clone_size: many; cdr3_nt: TGTGCCAGCAGCTTAGAGGCGGGATGGGCCGGGGAGCTGTTTTTT; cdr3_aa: CASSLEAGWAGELFF
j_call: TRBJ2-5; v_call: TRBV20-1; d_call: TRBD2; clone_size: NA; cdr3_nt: TGCAGTGCTAGAGATCCACCTAGCGGGGAACAAGAGACCCAGTACTTC; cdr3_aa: CSARDPPSGEQETQYF
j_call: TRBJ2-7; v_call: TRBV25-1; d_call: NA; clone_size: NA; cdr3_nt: TGTGCCAGCAGTGAAGGACGCCACGAGCAGTACTTC; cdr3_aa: CASSEGRHEQYF
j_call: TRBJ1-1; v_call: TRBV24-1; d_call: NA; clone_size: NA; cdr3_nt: TGTGCCACCAGGGGGGGAACAGCCATGAACACTGAAGCTTTCTTT; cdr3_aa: CATRGGTAMNTEAFF
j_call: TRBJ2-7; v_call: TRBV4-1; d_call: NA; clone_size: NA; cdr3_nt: TGCGCCAGCAGCCCCCTCTCTGGTCCCCTCTACGAGCAGTACTTC; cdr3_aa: CASSPLSGPLYEQYF